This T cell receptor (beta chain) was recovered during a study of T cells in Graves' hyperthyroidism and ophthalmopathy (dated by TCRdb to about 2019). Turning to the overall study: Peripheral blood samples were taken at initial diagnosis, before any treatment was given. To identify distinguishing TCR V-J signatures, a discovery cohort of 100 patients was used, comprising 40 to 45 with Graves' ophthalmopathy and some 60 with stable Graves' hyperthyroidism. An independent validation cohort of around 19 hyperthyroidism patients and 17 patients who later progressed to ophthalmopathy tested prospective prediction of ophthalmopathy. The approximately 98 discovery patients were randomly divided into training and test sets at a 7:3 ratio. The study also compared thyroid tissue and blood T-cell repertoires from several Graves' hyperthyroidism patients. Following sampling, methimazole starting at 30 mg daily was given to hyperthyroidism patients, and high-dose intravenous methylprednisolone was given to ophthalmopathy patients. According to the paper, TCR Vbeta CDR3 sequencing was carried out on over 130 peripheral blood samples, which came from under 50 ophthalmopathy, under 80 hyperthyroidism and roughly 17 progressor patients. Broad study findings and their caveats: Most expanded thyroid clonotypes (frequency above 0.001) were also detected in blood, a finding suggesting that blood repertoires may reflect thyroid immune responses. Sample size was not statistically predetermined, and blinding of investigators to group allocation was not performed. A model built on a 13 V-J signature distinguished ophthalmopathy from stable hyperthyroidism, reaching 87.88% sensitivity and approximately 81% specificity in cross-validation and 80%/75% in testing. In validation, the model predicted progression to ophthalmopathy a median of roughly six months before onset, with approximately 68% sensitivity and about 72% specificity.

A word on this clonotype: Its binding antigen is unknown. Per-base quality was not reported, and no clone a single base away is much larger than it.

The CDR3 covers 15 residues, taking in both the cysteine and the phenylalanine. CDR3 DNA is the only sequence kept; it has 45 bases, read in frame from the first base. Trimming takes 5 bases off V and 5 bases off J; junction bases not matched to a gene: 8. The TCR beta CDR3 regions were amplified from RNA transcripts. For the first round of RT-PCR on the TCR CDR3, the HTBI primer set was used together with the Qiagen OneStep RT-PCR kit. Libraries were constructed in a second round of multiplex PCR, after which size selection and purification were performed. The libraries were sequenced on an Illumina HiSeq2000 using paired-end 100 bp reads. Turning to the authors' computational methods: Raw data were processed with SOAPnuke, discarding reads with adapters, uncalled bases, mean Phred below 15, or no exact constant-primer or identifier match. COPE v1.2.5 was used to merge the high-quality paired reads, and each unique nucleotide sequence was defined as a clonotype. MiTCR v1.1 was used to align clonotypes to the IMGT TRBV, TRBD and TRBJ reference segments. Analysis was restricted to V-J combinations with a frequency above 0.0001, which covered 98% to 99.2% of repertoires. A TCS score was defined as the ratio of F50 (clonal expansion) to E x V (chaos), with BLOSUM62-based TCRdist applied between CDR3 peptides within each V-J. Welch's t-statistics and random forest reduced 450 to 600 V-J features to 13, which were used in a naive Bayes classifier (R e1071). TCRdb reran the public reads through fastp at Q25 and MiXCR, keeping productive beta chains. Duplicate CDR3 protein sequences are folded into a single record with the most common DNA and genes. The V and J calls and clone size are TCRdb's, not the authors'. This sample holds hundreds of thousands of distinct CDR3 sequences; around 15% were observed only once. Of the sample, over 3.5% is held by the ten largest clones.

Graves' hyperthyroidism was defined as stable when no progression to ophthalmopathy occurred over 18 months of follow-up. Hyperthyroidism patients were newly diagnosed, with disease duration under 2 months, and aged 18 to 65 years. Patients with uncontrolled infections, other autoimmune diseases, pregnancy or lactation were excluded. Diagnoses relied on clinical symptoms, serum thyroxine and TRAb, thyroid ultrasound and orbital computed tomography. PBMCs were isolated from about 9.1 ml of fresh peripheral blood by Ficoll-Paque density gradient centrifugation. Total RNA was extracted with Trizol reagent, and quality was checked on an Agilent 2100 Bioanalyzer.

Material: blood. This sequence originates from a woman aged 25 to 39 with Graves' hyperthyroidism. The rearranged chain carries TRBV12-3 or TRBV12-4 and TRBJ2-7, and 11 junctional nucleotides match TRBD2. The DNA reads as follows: TGTGCCAGCAGTACTAGCGGGAGTTATATCCACGAGCAGTACTTC. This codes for CASSTSGSYIHEQYF.